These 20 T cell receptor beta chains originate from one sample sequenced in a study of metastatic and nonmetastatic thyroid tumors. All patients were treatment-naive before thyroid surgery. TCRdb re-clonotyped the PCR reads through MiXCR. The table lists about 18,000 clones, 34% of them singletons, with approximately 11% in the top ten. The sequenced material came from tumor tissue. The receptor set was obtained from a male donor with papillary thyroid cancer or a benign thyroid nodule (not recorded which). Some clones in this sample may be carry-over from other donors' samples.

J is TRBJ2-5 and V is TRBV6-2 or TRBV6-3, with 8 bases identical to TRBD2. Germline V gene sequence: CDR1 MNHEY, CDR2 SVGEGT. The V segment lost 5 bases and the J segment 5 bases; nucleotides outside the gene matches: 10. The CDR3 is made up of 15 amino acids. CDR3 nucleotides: TGTGCCAGCAGTCCCCCCTCTAGCGGGTTTGAGACCCAGTACTTC. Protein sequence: CASSPPSSGFETQYF.

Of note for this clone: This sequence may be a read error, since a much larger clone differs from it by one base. The CDR3 coding sequence is TGCGCCAGCAGCAGTGGACTGGCGGGACAAGGGTACAATGAGCAGTTCTTC. It codes for CASSSGLAGQGYNEQFF. This chain links TRBV5-1 with TRBJ2-1; either TRBD1 or TRBD2 may supply D (6 bases each). CDR1 and CDR2 (germline): SGHRS, YFSETQ. The CDR3 has 17 amino acids. V was pared by 4 bases and J by 4 bases, with 21 bases between.

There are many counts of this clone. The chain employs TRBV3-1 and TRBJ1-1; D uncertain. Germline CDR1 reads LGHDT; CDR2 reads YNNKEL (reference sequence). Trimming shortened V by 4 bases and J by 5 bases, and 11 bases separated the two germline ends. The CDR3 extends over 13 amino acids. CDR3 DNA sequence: TGTGCCAGCAGCCCCCCGACGGGAACTGAAGCTTTCTTT. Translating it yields CASSPPTGTEAFF.

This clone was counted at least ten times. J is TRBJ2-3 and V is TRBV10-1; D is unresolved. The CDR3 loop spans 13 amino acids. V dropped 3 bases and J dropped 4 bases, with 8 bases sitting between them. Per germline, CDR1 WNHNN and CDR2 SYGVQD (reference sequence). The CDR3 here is CASSEGSADTQYF. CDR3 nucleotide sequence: TGCGCCAGCAGTGAAGGTTCGGCAGATACGCAGTATTTT.

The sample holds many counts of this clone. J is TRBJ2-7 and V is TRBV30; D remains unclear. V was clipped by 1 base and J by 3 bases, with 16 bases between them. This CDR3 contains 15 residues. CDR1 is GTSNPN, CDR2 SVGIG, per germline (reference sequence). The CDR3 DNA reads TGTGCCTGGAGTGCTAGGACCCCAGGCTACTACGAGCAGTACTTC. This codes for CAWSARTPGYYEQYF.

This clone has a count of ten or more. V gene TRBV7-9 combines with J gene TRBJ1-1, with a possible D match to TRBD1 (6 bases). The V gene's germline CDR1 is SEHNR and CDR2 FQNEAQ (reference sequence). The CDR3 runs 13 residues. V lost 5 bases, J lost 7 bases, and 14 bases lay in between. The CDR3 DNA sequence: TGTGCCAGCAGCCCCACGGGGGGCAGTGAAGCTTTCTTT. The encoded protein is CASSPTGGSEAFF.

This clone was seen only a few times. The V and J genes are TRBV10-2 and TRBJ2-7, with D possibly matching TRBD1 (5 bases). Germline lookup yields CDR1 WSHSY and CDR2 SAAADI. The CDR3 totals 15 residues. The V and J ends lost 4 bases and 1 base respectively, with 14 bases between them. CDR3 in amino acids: CASSGAGLCSYEQYF. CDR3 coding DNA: TGCGCCAGCAGTGGTGCAGGGTTGTGTTCCTACGAGCAGTACTTC.

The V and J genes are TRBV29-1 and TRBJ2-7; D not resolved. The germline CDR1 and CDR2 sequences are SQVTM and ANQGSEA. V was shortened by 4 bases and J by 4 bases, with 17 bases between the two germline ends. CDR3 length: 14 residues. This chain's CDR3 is CSVVEASADYEQYF. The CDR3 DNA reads TGCAGCGTTGTTGAGGCCTCGGCGGATTACGAGCAGTACTTC.

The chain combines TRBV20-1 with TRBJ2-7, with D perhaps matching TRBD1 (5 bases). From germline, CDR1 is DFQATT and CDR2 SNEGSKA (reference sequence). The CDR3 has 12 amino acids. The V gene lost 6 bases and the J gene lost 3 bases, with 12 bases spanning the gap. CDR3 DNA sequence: TGCAGTGCCTGGGGCAGGGTCTACGAGCAGTACTTC. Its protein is CSAWGRVYEQYF.

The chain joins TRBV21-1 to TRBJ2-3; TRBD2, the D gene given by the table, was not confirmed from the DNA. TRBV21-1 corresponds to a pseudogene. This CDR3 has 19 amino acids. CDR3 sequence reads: CASVVGLAGRWGGTDTQYF. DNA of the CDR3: TGTGCCAGCGTGGTAGGACTAGCGGGTCGGTGGGGCGGCACAGATACGCAGTATTTT.

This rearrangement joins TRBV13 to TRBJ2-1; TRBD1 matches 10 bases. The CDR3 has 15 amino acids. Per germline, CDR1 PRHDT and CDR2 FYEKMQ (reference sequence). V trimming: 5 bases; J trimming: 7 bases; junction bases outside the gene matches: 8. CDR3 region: CASSPGQGVINEQFF. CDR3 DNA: TGTGCCAGCAGCCCCGGACAGGGGGTAATAAATGAGCAGTTCTTC.

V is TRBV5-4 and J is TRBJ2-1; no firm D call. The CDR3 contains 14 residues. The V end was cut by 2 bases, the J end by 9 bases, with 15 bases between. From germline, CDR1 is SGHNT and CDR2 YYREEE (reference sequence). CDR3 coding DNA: TGTGCCAGCAGCTTAGAGTACTCGGTAGGTGAGCAGTTCTTC. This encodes CASSLEYSVGEQFF.

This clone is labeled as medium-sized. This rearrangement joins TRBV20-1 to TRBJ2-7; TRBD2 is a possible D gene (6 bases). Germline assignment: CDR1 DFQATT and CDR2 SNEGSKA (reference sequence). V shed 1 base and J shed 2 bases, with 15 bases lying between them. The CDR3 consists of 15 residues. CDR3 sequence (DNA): TGCAGTGCTAGAGTCGCGGGACGTATAACCTACGAGCAGTACTTC. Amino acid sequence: CSARVAGRITYEQYF.

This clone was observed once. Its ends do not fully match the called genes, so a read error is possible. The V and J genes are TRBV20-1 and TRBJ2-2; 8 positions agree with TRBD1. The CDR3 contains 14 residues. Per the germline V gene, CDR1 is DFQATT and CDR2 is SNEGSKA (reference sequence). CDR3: CSARAPGGTRELFF. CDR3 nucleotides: TGCAGTGCTAGAGCCCCAGGGGGCACCCGGGAGCTCTTTTTT.

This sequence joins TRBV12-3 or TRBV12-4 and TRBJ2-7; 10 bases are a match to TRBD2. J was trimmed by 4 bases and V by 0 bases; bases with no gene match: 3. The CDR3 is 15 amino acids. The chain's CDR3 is CASSLALAGVYEQYF. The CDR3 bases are TGTGCCAGCAGTTTAGCGCTAGCGGGAGTATACGAGCAGTACTTC.

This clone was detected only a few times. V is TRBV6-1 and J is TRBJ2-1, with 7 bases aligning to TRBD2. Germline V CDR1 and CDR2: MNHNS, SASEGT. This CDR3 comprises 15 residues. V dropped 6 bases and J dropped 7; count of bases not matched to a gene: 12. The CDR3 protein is CASRRGGSGRNEQFF. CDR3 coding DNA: TGTGCCAGCAGGCGAGGCGGGAGCGGCAGAAATGAGCAGTTCTTC.

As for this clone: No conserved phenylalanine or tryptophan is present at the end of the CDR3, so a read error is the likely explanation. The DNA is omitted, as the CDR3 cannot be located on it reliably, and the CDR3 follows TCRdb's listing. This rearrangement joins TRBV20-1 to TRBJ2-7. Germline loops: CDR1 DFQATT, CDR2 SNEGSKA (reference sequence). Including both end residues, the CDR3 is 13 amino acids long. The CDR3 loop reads CSASRQNSDEKYL.

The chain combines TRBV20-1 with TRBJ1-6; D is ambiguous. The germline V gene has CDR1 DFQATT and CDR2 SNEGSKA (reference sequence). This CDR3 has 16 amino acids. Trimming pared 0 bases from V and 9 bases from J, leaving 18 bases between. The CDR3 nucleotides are TGCAGTGCTAGAGATCCCCTTGGAGGGCGGGGTTCACCCCTCCACTTT. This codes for CSARDPLGGRGSPLHF.

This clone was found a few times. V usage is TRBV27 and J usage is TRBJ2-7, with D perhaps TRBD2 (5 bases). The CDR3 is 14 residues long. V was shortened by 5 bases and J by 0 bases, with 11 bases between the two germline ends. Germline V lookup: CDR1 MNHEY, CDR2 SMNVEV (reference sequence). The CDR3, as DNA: TGTGCCAGCAGTCCGGCCGACTACTCCTACGAGCAGTACTTC. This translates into CASSPADYSYEQYF.

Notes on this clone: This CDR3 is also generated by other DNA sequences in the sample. CDR3 bases: TGTGCCAGCAGCCTACAGATGAACACCGGGGAGCTGTTTTTT. Residues: CASSLQMNTGELFF. The gene calls are TRBV7-9 and TRBJ2-2; no firm D call. CDR1 and CDR2 from the germline V gene are SEHNR and FQNEAQ (reference sequence). This CDR3 is built from 14 residues. V was shortened by 5 bases and J by 1 base, with 8 bases between the two germline ends.